A single sample is the source of the 15 T cell receptor beta chains below, sequenced in a study of CD4 T cells in relation to SARS-CoV-2 and coronaviruses (dated by TCRdb to 2020 to 2022). No cognate antigen is known for these TCRs. CD4+ T cells from unexposed donors were collected before the COVID-19 pandemic (2011-2018). After approximately eleven days of culture, CD4+ T cells were isolated with the EasySep CD4+ T cell isolation kit. The library was prepared using the immunoSEQ multiplex PCR assay. Imported from immuneACCESS, the table was reduced by TCRdb to in-frame sequences with V and J called. These copies leave out some clones; in studies compared against another copy, an unresolved V gene accounts for under half, and the cause of the remainder is not known. This sample has tens of thousands of clones in its table, and approximately 70% of those were observed once. The leading ten clones occupy roughly 21% of the sample.

Sequencing was performed on CD4+ T cells from PBMCs, cultured in vitro. The receptors derive from a human donor in good health.

The chain employs TRBV30 and TRBJ2-5; 8 bases are a match to TRBD2. This CDR3 has 13 residues. Germline loops: CDR1 GTSNPN, CDR2 SVGIG (reference sequence). V trimming: 4 bases; J trimming: 2 bases; junction bases outside the gene matches: 3. Here the CDR3 reads CAWNRGGQETQYF. CDR3 DNA sequence: TGTGCCTGGAATCGGGGGGGGCAAGAGACCCAGTACTTC.

This clone was observed a few times. The chain joins TRBV30 to TRBJ2-7; 9 bases line up with TRBD1. Germline CDR1 and CDR2: GTSNPN and SVGIG (reference sequence). J was trimmed by 5 bases and V by 5 bases; bases with no gene match: 1. The CDR3 length is 11 residues. This CDR3 is CAWGTGHEQYF. The CDR3 DNA follows: TGTGCCTGGGGGACAGGGCACGAGCAGTACTTC.

The chain is built from TRBV18 and TRBJ1-4; 9 bases are a match to TRBD1. CDR1 and CDR2 from the germline V gene are KGHSH and LQKENI. J gave up 6 bases and V 6 bases, and 8 bases lay outside the gene matches. There are 15 residues in the CDR3. The CDR3 sequence: CASSTYRGRDEKLFF. The CDR3 region has the DNA TGTGCCAGCTCGACTTACAGGGGGCGGGATGAAAAACTGTTTTTT.

This clone was seen a few times. The rearrangement links TRBV3-1 (or the pseudogene TRBV3-2) to TRBJ1-2; maybe TRBD1 (5 bases). V shed 4 bases and J shed 5 bases, with 8 bases lying between them. The CDR3 spans 12 residues. Germline CDR1 LGHDT, CDR2 YNNKEL (reference sequence). The CDR3 nucleotides read TGTGCCAGCAGCCTTAGACAGTATGGCTACACCTTC. Its protein is CASSLRQYGYTF.

The chain recombines TRBV24-1 with TRBJ2-7; D not certain. Germline-derived CDR1 and CDR2 are KGHDR and SFDVKD. The CDR3 covers 11 residues. V was cut by 6 bases and J by 2 bases, with 4 bases left in between. The CDR3 is CATSLPYEQYF. The CDR3, as DNA: TGTGCCACCAGTCTCCCCTACGAGCAGTACTTC.

The sample holds one count of this clone. The CDR3 here is CASSLGVQGNQPQHF. The CDR3 nucleotides read TGTGCCAGCAGCTTGGGGGTCCAGGGGAATCAGCCCCAGCATTTT. The rearrangement joins TRBV5-5 to TRBJ1-5, with D perhaps TRBD1 (6 bases). The germline gives CDR1 SGHKS, CDR2 YYEKEE (reference sequence). Trimming removed 0 bases from V and 4 bases from J, with 11 bases in between. This CDR3 is 15 amino acids long.

This chain joins TRBV25-1 and TRBJ2-3; D perhaps matches TRBD2 (6 bases). CDR1 is MGHDK and CDR2 is SYGVNS in the germline V gene. There are 15 residues in the CDR3. Trimming took 0 bases from V and 3 from J, leaving 10 bases between them. In DNA form, the CDR3 reads TGTGCCAGCAGTGAATATGGGGGGATGACAGATACGCAGTATTTT. Its translation is CASSEYGGMTDTQYF.

This clone was recorded once. The chain employs TRBV18 and TRBJ1-6; no firm D call. V dropped 3 bases and J dropped 5 bases, with 14 bases sitting between them. The germline gives CDR1 KGHSH, CDR2 LQKENI. The CDR3 extends over 16 amino acids. The CDR3 region is CASSPRPGGDNSPLHF. DNA for the CDR3: TGTGCCAGCTCACCTCGCCCGGGCGGTGATAATTCACCCCTCCACTTT.

The genes are TRBV2 and TRBJ1-1, with D uncertain. The germline V and J ends were trimmed by 4 bases and 0 bases, with 9 bases remaining between them. In germline, CDR1 is SNHLY, CDR2 FYNNEI. CDR3 length equals 14 residues. The CDR3 is CASSVTQMNTEAFF. The CDR3 nucleotides are TGTGCCAGCAGTGTAACCCAGATGAACACTGAAGCTTTCTTT.

The chain couples TRBV29-1 to TRBJ2-3; 9 nucleotides match TRBD2. Germline trimming cut 6 bases from V and 4 bases from J; bases unmatched to any gene: 5. CDR3 length: 13 residues. Germline V gene sequence: CDR1 SQVTM, CDR2 ANQGSEA. The CDR3 bases are TGCAGCGTCTCTAGCGGGATCGCAGATACGCAGTATTTT. Protein: CSVSSGIADTQYF.

The CDR3 DNA is TGTGCCAGCAGCGGGACCGGGACAGGGGCGCAGTACTTC. Translated, it gives CASSGTGTGAQYF. The V gene is TRBV9, the J gene TRBJ2-7; 10 nucleotides agree with TRBD1. Germline assignment: CDR1 SGDLS and CDR2 YYNGEE. The V and J ends lost 3 bases and 9 bases, in that order; junction bases with no gene match: 6. The CDR3 has 13 amino acids.

This sequence joins TRBV3-1 (or the pseudogene TRBV3-2) and TRBJ2-3, with D uncertain. The CDR3 extends over 12 amino acids. Germline CDR1 and CDR2: LGHDT and YNNKEL (reference sequence). V dropped 0 bases and J dropped 4 bases, with 2 bases sitting between them. The CDR3 region has the DNA TGTGCCAGCAGCCAAGATGCAGATACGCAGTATTTT. As protein: CASSQDADTQYF.

The chain carries TRBV2 and TRBJ1-5; tentative D call: TRBD1 (6 bases). CDR3 length: 14 residues. Germline CDR1 and CDR2: SNHLY and FYNNEI. V was trimmed by 8 bases and J by 3 bases, leaving 14 bases between them. This CDR3 is CASARHRDNQPQHF. The CDR3 DNA sequence: TGTGCCAGCGCGAGACACAGGGACAATCAGCCCCAGCATTTT.

The CDR3 DNA reads as TGTGCCAGTACGGGACAGGGGGCATCTTTCTCCTACAATGAGCAGTTCTTC. As protein: CASTGQGASFSYNEQFF. V usage is TRBV19 and J usage is TRBJ2-1, with 12 nucleotides matching TRBD1. The germline V gene has CDR1 LNHDA and CDR2 SQIVND (reference sequence). V was pared by 7 bases and J by 0 bases, with 7 bases of the junction left unmatched. This CDR3 comprises 17 residues.

The chain is built from TRBV6-6 and TRBJ1-1; D is unresolved. The CDR3 length is 14 residues. V dropped 6 bases and J dropped 7 bases, with 18 bases sitting between them. CDR1 is MNHNY and CDR2 is SVGAGI in the germline V gene (reference sequence). The CDR3 coding sequence is TGTGCCAGCAGGGTGAGCCGGGCCGACGATGAAGCTTTCTTT. This gives the protein CASRVSRADDEAFF.